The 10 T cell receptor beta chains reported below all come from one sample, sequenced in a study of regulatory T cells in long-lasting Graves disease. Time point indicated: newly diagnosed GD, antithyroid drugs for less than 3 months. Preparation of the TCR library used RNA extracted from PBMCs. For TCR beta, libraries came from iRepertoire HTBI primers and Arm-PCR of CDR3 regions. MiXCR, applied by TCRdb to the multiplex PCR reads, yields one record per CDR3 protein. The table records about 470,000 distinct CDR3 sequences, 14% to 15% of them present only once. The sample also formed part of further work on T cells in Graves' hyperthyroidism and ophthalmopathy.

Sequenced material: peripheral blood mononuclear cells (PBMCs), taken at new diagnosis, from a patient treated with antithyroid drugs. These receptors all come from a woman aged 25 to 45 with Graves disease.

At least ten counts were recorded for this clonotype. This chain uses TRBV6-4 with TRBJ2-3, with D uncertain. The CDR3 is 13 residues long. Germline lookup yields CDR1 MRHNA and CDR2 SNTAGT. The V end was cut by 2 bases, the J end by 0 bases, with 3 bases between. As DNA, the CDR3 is TGTGCCAGCAGTGACGGGAGCACAGATACGCAGTATTTT. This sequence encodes CASSDGSTDTQYF.

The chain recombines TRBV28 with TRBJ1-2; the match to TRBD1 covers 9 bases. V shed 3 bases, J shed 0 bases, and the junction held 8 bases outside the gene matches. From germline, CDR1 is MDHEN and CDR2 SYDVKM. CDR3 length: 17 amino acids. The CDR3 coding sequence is TGTGCCAGCAGTTTGCCGACAGGGGGTGGATCTAACTATGGCTACACCTTC. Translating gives CASSLPTGGGSNYGYTF.

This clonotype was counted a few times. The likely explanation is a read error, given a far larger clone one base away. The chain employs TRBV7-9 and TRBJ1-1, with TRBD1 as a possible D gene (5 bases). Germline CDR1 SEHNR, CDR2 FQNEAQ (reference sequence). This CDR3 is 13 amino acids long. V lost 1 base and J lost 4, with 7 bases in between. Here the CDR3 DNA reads TGTGCCAGCAGCTTAGGACAGAGCACTGAAGCTTTCTTT. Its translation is CASSLGQSTEAFF.

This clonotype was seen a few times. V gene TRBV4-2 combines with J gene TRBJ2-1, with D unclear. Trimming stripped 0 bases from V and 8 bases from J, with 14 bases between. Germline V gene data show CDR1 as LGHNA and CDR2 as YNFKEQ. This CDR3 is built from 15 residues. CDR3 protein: CASSQEARGEDEQFF. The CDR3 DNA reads TGTGCCAGCAGCCAAGAAGCACGAGGTGAGGATGAGCAGTTCTTC.

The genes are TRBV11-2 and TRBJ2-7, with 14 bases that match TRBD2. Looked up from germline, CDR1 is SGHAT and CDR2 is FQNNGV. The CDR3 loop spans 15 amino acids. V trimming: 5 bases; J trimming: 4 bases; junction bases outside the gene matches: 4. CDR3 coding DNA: TGTGCCAGCAGCCGACTAGCGGGAGGGCGGTACGAGCAGTACTTC. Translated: CASSRLAGGRYEQYF.

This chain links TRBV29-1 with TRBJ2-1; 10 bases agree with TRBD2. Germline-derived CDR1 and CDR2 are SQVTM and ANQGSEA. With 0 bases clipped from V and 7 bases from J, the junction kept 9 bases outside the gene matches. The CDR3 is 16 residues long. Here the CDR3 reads CSVEDGASGRGNEQFF. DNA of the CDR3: TGCAGCGTTGAAGATGGGGCTAGCGGGAGAGGAAATGAGCAGTTCTTC.

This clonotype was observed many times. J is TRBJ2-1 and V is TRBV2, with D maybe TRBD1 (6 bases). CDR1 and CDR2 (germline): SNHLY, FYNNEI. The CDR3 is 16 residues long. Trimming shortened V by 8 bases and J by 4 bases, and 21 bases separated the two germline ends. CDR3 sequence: CASRTSQGRRYNEQFF. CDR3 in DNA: TGTGCCAGCCGAACTTCACAGGGTAGAAGGTACAATGAGCAGTTCTTC.

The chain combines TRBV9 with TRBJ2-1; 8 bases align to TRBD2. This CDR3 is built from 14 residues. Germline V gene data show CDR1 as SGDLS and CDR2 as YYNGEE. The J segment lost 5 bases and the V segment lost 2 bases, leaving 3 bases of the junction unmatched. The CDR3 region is CASSVAGGHNEQFF. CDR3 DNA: TGTGCCAGCAGCGTGGCGGGAGGACACAATGAGCAGTTCTTC.

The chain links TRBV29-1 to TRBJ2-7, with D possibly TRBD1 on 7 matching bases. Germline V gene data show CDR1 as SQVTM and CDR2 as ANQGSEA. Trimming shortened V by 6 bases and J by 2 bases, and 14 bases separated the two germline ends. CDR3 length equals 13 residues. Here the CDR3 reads CSVEGGQTYEQYF. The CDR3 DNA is TGCAGCGTGGAGGGGGGACAGACCTACGAGCAGTACTTC.

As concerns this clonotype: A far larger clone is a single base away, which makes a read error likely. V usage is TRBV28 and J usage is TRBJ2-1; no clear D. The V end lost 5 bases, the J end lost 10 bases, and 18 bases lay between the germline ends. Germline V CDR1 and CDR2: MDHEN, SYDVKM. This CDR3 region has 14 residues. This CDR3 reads CASSGTSSVYEQFF. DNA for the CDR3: TGTGCCAGCAGTGGCACTTCATCCGTCTACGAGCAGTTCTTC.